The 5 T cell receptor beta chains reported below all come from one sample, sequenced in a study of PD-1 blockade in mismatch repair-deficient tumors. Assay: immunoSEQ multiplex PCR; the TCRdb copy retains only in-frame clones and omits some. The sample has under 150,000 clones, 88% seen once. Sequencing used peripheral blood, obtained about 17 months after starting pembrolizumab. The receptors originated from an adult with mismatch repair-deficient cancer.

J is TRBJ2-3 and V is TRBV9, with TRBD2 matching over 12 bases. Germline V lookup: CDR1 SGDLS, CDR2 YYNGEE. The CDR3 runs to 15 residues. Trimming removed 4 bases from V and 5 bases from J; junction bases left unmatched: 5. The CDR3 loop reads CASSPPGLAGDTQYF. As DNA, the CDR3 is TGTGCCAGCAGCCCTCCGGGACTAGCGGGAGATACGCAGTATTTT.

J is TRBJ1-1 and V is TRBV7-3, with D perhaps matching TRBD1 (6 bases). The CDR3 spans 16 residues. The V and J ends lost 4 bases and 6 bases respectively, with 21 bases between them. Germline V gene data show CDR1 as SGHTA and CDR2 as FQGTGA. The CDR3 reads CASSSSGVRGIAEAFF. Written as DNA, the CDR3 is TGTGCCAGCAGCTCGTCGGGAGTCAGGGGAATCGCTGAAGCTTTCTTT.

This chain joins TRBV2 and TRBJ2-5, with a weak D call TRBD1 (6 bases). Per the germline V gene, CDR1 is SNHLY and CDR2 is FYNNEI. V was cut by 1 base and J by 4 bases, with 16 bases left in between. The CDR3 sequence is 16 residues long. In DNA form, the CDR3 reads TGTGCCAGCAGTGAAGATGCAGGGAGAGGGGGAGAGACCCAGTACTTC. Protein sequence: CASSEDAGRGGETQYF.

V gene TRBV10-3 combines with J gene TRBJ1-2; 7 bases line up with TRBD1. In germline, CDR1 is ENHRY, CDR2 SYGVKD. The CDR3 is 14 residues long. Trimming took 11 bases from V and 3 from J; bases not matched to a gene: 12. Here the CDR3 reads CASWAGGGDYGYTF. Here the CDR3 DNA reads TGTGCCTCCTGGGCAGGGGGAGGCGACTATGGCTACACCTTC.

This clone was counted only a few times. This chain joins TRBV11-2 and TRBJ2-7; D remains ambiguous. The germline V and J ends were trimmed by 2 bases and 0 bases, with 11 bases remaining between them. CDR1 is SGHAT, CDR2 FQNNGV, per germline. The CDR3 spans 15 residues. In DNA, the CDR3 is TGTGCCAGCAGCTTATCCCGAATGGGCTCCTACGAGCAGTACTTC. Protein sequence: CASSLSRMGSYEQYF.